The 9 T cell receptor beta chains presented below share a single source sample, sequenced in a study of blood T cell repertoires in COVID-19. Using immunoSEQ multiplex PCR, the repertoire was profiled, and TCRdb retains in-frame clones only, with some absent. The table shows over 450,000 clones, with 85% to 90% occurring only once. Sequencing was performed on peripheral blood. These receptors originate from a woman aged 45-59 years with COVID-19, enrolled during active disease.

The chain is built from TRBV3-1 (or the pseudogene TRBV3-2) and TRBJ2-1; TRBD2 matches 8 bases. The V and J ends lost 2 bases and 4 bases, in that order; junction bases with no gene match: 4. Germline V lookup: CDR1 LGHDT, CDR2 YNNKEL (reference sequence). The CDR3 runs to 15 residues. CDR3 residues: CASSQMAGGYNEQFF. CDR3 bases: TGTGCCAGCAGCCAAATGGCGGGGGGTTACAATGAGCAGTTCTTC.

DNA of the CDR3: TGTGCCAGCAGCTTAAGTAGGGGACTAGCGGGGTTCGACAATGAGCAGTTCTTC. Protein product: CASSLSRGLAGFDNEQFF. The chain couples TRBV11-3 to TRBJ2-1; 13 nucleotides agree with TRBD2. Per germline, CDR1 SGHNT and CDR2 YENEEA. The CDR3 loop spans 18 amino acids. Losses at the gene ends were 2 bases for V and 5 bases for J; bases not matched to a gene: 9.

The rearrangement links TRBV2 to TRBJ1-2; 7 positions match TRBD1. The CDR3 length is 16 residues. J gave up 0 bases and V 4 bases, and 8 bases lay outside the gene matches. Germline assignment: CDR1 SNHLY and CDR2 FYNNEI. The CDR3 nucleotides read TGTGCCAGCAGTGCCAGGACAGGCCGTCCTAACTATGGCTACACCTTC. Residues: CASSARTGRPNYGYTF.

This chain uses TRBV5-1 with TRBJ2-5, with 8 nucleotides matching TRBD2. The trim removed 4 bases at V and 5 bases at J, leaving 10 bases unmatched. The CDR3 consists of 15 residues. The germline V gene has CDR1 SGHRS and CDR2 YFSETQ. The chain's CDR3 is CASSPGLREGETQYF. The CDR3 coding sequence is TGCGCCAGCAGCCCGGGACTCCGGGAGGGGGAGACCCAGTACTTC.

Details on this clone: The sample contains more than one DNA sequence encoding this CDR3. The V and J genes are TRBV11-2 and TRBJ1-3; D is unresolved. This CDR3 is built from 11 residues. CDR1 is SGHAT, CDR2 FQNNGV, per germline. The V end was cut by 1 base, the J end by 8 bases, with 3 bases between. The CDR3 DNA reads TGTGCCAGCAGCTTAGTAGACACCATATATTTT. Its protein product is CASSLVDTIYF. Looking up the rest from reference TRBV11-2 and TRBJ1-3 gives the full variable domain: EAGVAQSPRYKIIEKRQSVAFWCNPISGHATLYWYQQILGQGPKLLIQFQNNGVVDDSQLPKDRFSAERLKGVDSTLKIQPAKLEDSAVYLCASSLVDTIYFGEGSWLTVV.

J is TRBJ2-3 and V is TRBV19; the match to TRBD2 covers 7 bases. The V gene's germline CDR1 is LNHDA and CDR2 SQIVND (reference sequence). Trimming at V came to 1 base and at J to 1 base, leaving 8 bases not matched to a gene. The CDR3 has 17 amino acids. The chain's CDR3 is CASSIAPGGGRTDTQYF. As DNA, the CDR3 is TGTGCCAGTAGTATAGCCCCGGGGGGAGGGCGCACAGATACGCAGTATTTT.

The chain combines TRBV19 with TRBJ2-7; D perhaps matches TRBD1 (6 bases). There are 14 residues in the CDR3. CDR1 LNHDA and CDR2 SQIVND come from the germline V gene (reference sequence). The germline V and J ends were trimmed by 4 bases and 3 bases, with 13 bases remaining between them. The CDR3 is CASSTGTPVYEQYF. The CDR3 bases are TGTGCCAGTAGTACAGGGACACCGGTCTACGAGCAGTACTTC.

There are many counts of this clone. The V and J genes are TRBV6-6 and TRBJ1-2; D possibly corresponds to TRBD1 (5 bases). Trimming removed 2 bases at V and 8 bases at J, with 18 bases between. Per the germline V gene, CDR1 is MNHNY and CDR2 is SVGAGI (reference sequence). The CDR3 covers 15 residues. CDR3 region: CASSYDSYGGLGYTF. The CDR3 nucleotides are TGTGCCAGCAGTTACGATTCATACGGGGGATTGGGCTACACCTTC.

This chain's CDR3 is CASRQTGAIYNEQFF. The CDR3 DNA is TGTGCCAGCAGACAGACAGGGGCGATATACAATGAGCAGTTCTTC. The chain has TRBV28 and TRBJ2-1, with 8 positions matching TRBD1. Germline trimming cut 6 bases from V and 4 bases from J; bases unmatched to any gene: 8. Germline loops: CDR1 MDHEN, CDR2 SYDVKM. The CDR3 has 15 residues.